The 27 T cell receptor beta chains reported below all come from one sample, sequenced in a study of blood T cell repertoires in COVID-19. Libraries were prepared by immunoSEQ multiplex PCR; TCRdb keeps only in-frame clonotypes and omits some of them. The sample shows about 270,000 clones, about 80% of them seen only once. The source material was peripheral blood. The receptors derive from a human donor in a cohort sampled during active COVID-19.

The genes are TRBV18 and TRBJ1-2, with D possibly TRBD1 on 5 matching bases. The CDR3 loop spans 17 amino acids. The ends were cut back, 3 bases at V and 3 bases at J, with 20 bases in the middle. The germline V gene encodes CDR1 KGHSH and CDR2 LQKENI. CDR3 protein: CASSPYILREGDYGYTF. CDR3 sequence (DNA): TGTGCCAGCTCACCTTATATTCTCAGGGAGGGCGACTATGGCTACACCTTC.

This clone was seen only a few times. This rearrangement joins TRBV19 to TRBJ1-5; 7 nucleotides line up with TRBD1. After removal of 5 bases from V and 4 bases from J, the junction contained 11 bases not matched to a gene. This CDR3 has 16 residues. CDR1 is LNHDA, CDR2 SQIVND, per germline (reference sequence). CDR3 in DNA: TGTGCCAGTAGTCTCGCAAGGGGACAGCGAAATCAGCCCCAGCATTTT. Its protein product is CASSLARGQRNQPQHF.

The gene calls are TRBV29-1 and TRBJ2-7, with D possibly TRBD1 on 5 matching bases. The CDR3 is 12 amino acids. Looked up from germline, CDR1 is SQVTM and CDR2 is ANQGSEA. With 1 base removed from V and 2 bases from J, the gap between germline ends came to 6 bases. CDR3 DNA sequence: TGCAGCGTTGAAGGCAGGGCCTACGAGCAGTACTTC. Its translation is CSVEGRAYEQYF.

The chain is built from TRBV4-1 and TRBJ1-4; TRBD1 might be the D (6 bases). V was cut by 4 bases and J by 0 bases, with 12 bases left in between. CDR1 is MGHRA and CDR2 is YSYEKL in the germline V gene. The CDR3 spans 16 residues. CDR3 sequence (DNA): TGCGCCAGCAGCCGCCCGGGGACAACAACTAATGAAAAACTGTTTTTT. This codes for CASSRPGTTTNEKLFF.

The CDR3 is CASSRQTPSNTGELFF. The CDR3 DNA reads TGCGCCAGCAGCAGACAGACACCCTCGAACACCGGGGAGCTGTTTTTT. The gene calls are TRBV4-3 and TRBJ2-2; tentatively, D is TRBD1 (5 bases). CDR3 size: 16 residues. CDR1 is LGHNA and CDR2 is YSLEER in the germline V gene. V was pared by 5 bases and J by 0 bases, with 13 bases between.

The genes are TRBV6-5 and TRBJ2-1; a possible D gene is TRBD2 (7 bases). CDR1 and CDR2 from the germline V gene are MNHEY and SVGAGI. The ends were cut back, 7 bases at V and 8 bases at J, with 15 bases in the middle. This CDR3 region has 13 residues. The CDR3: CASNQGGGHEQFF. The DNA of the CDR3 is TGTGCCAGCAATCAGGGAGGGGGGCATGAGCAGTTCTTC.

The V gene is TRBV5-6, the J gene TRBJ1-2, with 7 bases lining up with TRBD1. Germline CDR1 reads SGHDT; CDR2 reads YYEEEE. Losses at the gene ends were 3 bases for V and 13 bases for J; bases not matched to a gene: 12. The CDR3 has 13 amino acids. DNA of the CDR3: TGTGCCAGCAGCTCGCTACCGGGACAGCCGGGCACCTTC. Amino acid sequence: CASSSLPGQPGTF.

This chain uses TRBV6-5 with TRBJ2-4; the match to TRBD2 covers 7 bases. The CDR3 spans 15 residues. CDR1 is MNHEY, CDR2 SVGAGI, per germline. V dropped 2 bases and J dropped 3; count of bases not matched to a gene: 4. The CDR3 coding sequence is TGTGCCAGCAGTTACCCCGGGGAGGGCAAAAACATTCAGTACTTC. Protein: CASSYPGEGKNIQYF.

This chain joins TRBV14 and TRBJ2-7; possibly TRBD1 for D (7 bases). With 4 bases removed from V and 4 bases from J, the gap between germline ends came to 11 bases. Germline CDR1 reads SGHDN; CDR2 reads FVKESK. The CDR3 loop spans 13 amino acids. For the CDR3, the DNA is TGTGCCAGCAGCCCGTCAGGGGGGTACGAGCAGTACTTC. It encodes CASSPSGGYEQYF.

In this sample, this clone turned up once. This sequence joins TRBV18 and TRBJ2-7, with TRBD2 as a possible D gene (5 bases). CDR1 and CDR2 from the germline V gene are KGHSH and LQKENI. CDR3 size: 15 residues. Trimming pared 4 bases from V and 6 bases from J, leaving 19 bases between. The DNA of the CDR3 is TGTGCCAGCTCACGGTCGAGTGGGGAGCTGGGCGAGCAGTACTTC. The encoded protein is CASSRSSGELGEQYF.

This clone was observed once. The V and J genes are TRBV19 and TRBJ2-7; D may be TRBD1 (6 bases). CDR1 is LNHDA, CDR2 SQIVND, per germline (reference sequence). The CDR3 sequence is 15 residues long. With 0 bases removed from V and 2 bases from J, the gap between germline ends came to 11 bases. The CDR3 loop reads CASSIEGQIPYEQYF. Written as DNA, the CDR3 is TGTGCCAGTAGTATAGAAGGACAGATACCCTACGAGCAGTACTTC.

This clone has a count of ten or more. The V gene is TRBV21-1, the J gene TRBJ2-7; the table's D call, TRBD2, was not checked against the DNA. TRBV21-1 is deemed a pseudogene. The CDR3 is 16 residues long. The CDR3 nucleotides are TGTGCCAGCAGCAAAGCGCGGGGTAGGGCCTTCTACGAGCAGTACTTC. Translation gives CASSKARGRAFYEQYF.

The gene calls are TRBV7-9 and TRBJ2-2; unclear D gene. This CDR3 region has 14 residues. Germline V gene data show CDR1 as SEHNR and CDR2 as FQNEAQ (reference sequence). V lost 5 bases and J 7 bases, leaving 14 bases between the germline ends. The CDR3: CASSPFGYNGELFF. The DNA of the CDR3 is TGTGCCAGCAGCCCTTTCGGGTATAACGGGGAGCTGTTTTTT.

This clone was detected once. The rearrangement uses TRBV19 and TRBJ2-5; D ambiguous. V was cut by 3 bases and J by 5 bases, with 10 bases left in between. Germline V lookup: CDR1 LNHDA, CDR2 SQIVND (reference sequence). CDR3 size: 13 residues. This CDR3 reads CASSMLAWETQYF. The DNA of the CDR3 is TGTGCCAGTAGTATGCTCGCGTGGGAGACCCAGTACTTC.

V and J are TRBV5-1 and TRBJ1-2, with 8 bases matching TRBD1. The ends lost 5 bases at V and 7 bases at J; junction bases unmatched: 10. Germline V gene sequence: CDR1 SGHRS, CDR2 YFSETQ. The CDR3 runs to 14 residues. The DNA of the CDR3 is TGCGCCAGCAGACCCGAACCAGGGGGCCTTGGCTACACCTTC. Protein: CASRPEPGGLGYTF.

The V gene is TRBV27, the J gene TRBJ2-7; 8 bases fit TRBD2. This CDR3 has 13 amino acids. The germline gives CDR1 MNHEY, CDR2 SMNVEV (reference sequence). V lost 11 bases, J lost 2 bases, and 8 bases stayed unmatched. The CDR3 nucleotides read TGTGCCTCCGCGCGGCGGGGGGCCTACGAGCAGTACTTC. Translating gives CASARRGAYEQYF.

On this clone: The sample contains more than one DNA sequence encoding this CDR3. The chain uses TRBV7-9 and TRBJ1-2, with a weak D call TRBD1 (6 bases). The germline CDR1 and CDR2 sequences are SEHNR and FQNEAQ (reference sequence). This CDR3 is built from 12 residues. The V end was cut by 3 bases, the J end by 6 bases, with 8 bases between. The CDR3 is CASSFNRDGYTF. DNA for the CDR3: TGTGCCAGCAGCTTCAACAGGGATGGCTACACCTTC.

The chain employs TRBV11-2 and TRBJ2-5, with 7 nucleotides matching TRBD2. The germline CDR1 and CDR2 sequences are SGHAT and FQNNGV. Trimming took 4 bases from V and 5 from J; bases not matched to a gene: 10. The length of the CDR3 is 15 residues. DNA of the CDR3: TGTGCCAGCAGCTCCAGGACCCTGGGGGGGGAGACCCAGTACTTC. This sequence encodes CASSSRTLGGETQYF. Using reference TRBV11-2 and TRBJ2-5 for the parts outside the CDR3, the full variable domain is EAGVAQSPRYKIIEKRQSVAFWCNPISGHATLYWYQQILGQGPKLLIQFQNNGVVDDSQLPKDRFSAERLKGVDSTLKIQPAKLEDSAVYLCASSSRTLGGETQYFGPGTRLLVL.

The table lists this clone with a few counts. This chain connects TRBV6-5 to TRBJ2-7; D is perhaps TRBD1 (5 bases). Trimming removed 7 bases from V and 0 bases from J, with 10 bases in between. This CDR3 is 13 amino acids long. Germline CDR1 and CDR2: MNHEY and SVGAGI. As DNA, the CDR3 is TGTGCCAGCACTGGACACAGCTCCTACGAGCAGTACTTC. It codes for CASTGHSSYEQYF.

This CDR3 reads CASSPLGSSYNEQFF. CDR3 in DNA: TGTGCCAGCAGCCCCCTGGGGAGCTCCTACAATGAGCAGTTCTTC. This chain joins TRBV7-2 and TRBJ2-1; D perhaps matches TRBD2 (5 bases). CDR1 SGHTA and CDR2 FQGNSA come from the germline V gene. CDR3 length equals 15 residues. Trimming took off 5 bases at V and 0 bases at J, with 11 bases between the two ends.

The chain combines TRBV4-3 with TRBJ1-1; 7 bases match TRBD1. Per germline, CDR1 LGHNA and CDR2 YSLEER. Germline trimming cut 2 bases from V and 8 bases from J; bases unmatched to any gene: 8. This CDR3 has 14 amino acids. CDR3 DNA sequence: TGCGCCAGCAGCCAAATCGGACAGGAGGTGGAAGCTTTCTTT. As protein: CASSQIGQEVEAFF.

This clone was observed once. The chain is built from TRBV7-2 and TRBJ2-7, with 9 bases matching TRBD2. The CDR3 runs 15 residues. The germline V gene has CDR1 SGHTA and CDR2 FQGNSA. V trimming: 7 bases; J trimming: 5 bases; junction bases outside the gene matches: 12. CDR3 nucleotide sequence: TGTGCCAGCACAGAGCGGGGGGCTCCATTCGACGAGCAGTACTTC. This codes for CASTERGAPFDEQYF. Drawing the rest from reference TRBV7-2 and TRBJ2-7, the complete variable domain is GAGVSQSPSNKVTEKGKDVELRCDPISGHTALYWYRQSLGQGLEFLIYFQGNSAPDKSGLPSDRFSAERTGGSVSTLTIQRTQQEDSAVYLCASTERGAPFDEQYFGPGTRLTVT.

The V and J genes are TRBV6-5 and TRBJ2-7; 8 nucleotides line up with TRBD1. This CDR3 region has 14 residues. The junction had 5 bases not matched to a gene; V was cut back by 4 bases and J by 3 bases. Germline assignment: CDR1 MNHEY and CDR2 SVGAGI. CDR3 in amino acids: CASSWTGRHYEQYF. In nucleotides, the CDR3 is TGTGCCAGCAGTTGGACAGGGAGGCACTACGAGCAGTACTTC.

The chain recombines TRBV29-1 with TRBJ2-4; a possible D gene is TRBD1 (5 bases). The V end lost 4 bases, the J end lost 2 bases, and 12 bases lay between the germline ends. The CDR3 runs 14 residues. Germline V CDR1 and CDR2: SQVTM, ANQGSEA. Here the CDR3 DNA reads TGCAGCGTTGCGGCCGACAGTTCCAAAAACATTCAGTACTTC. Protein: CSVAADSSKNIQYF.

J is TRBJ1-2 and V is TRBV5-4, with D perhaps matching TRBD1 (6 bases). Trimming removed 3 bases at V and 3 bases at J, with 12 bases between. The CDR3 has 14 residues. CDR1 and CDR2 (germline): SGHNT, YYREEE (reference sequence). Written as DNA, the CDR3 is TGTGCCAGCAGCTCTGACGGGGGGCACTATGGCTACACCTTC. Amino acids: CASSSDGGHYGYTF.

This rearrangement joins TRBV5-6 to TRBJ1-2; D is ambiguous. V lost 2 bases to trimming and J lost 0 bases, with 14 bases between them. This CDR3 is built from 16 residues. Germline-derived CDR1 and CDR2 are SGHDT and YYEEEE. CDR3 amino acids: CASSFFLQIPNYGYTF. CDR3 DNA: TGTGCCAGCAGCTTTTTTTTACAGATCCCTAACTATGGCTACACCTTC.

V is TRBV20-1 and J is TRBJ1-1; 10 bases agree with TRBD1. This CDR3 is built from 14 residues. V was clipped by 5 bases and J by 6 bases; unmatched bases: 9. Per germline, CDR1 DFQATT and CDR2 SNEGSKA (reference sequence). The CDR3 protein is CSAGVGQGKPEAFF. The CDR3 DNA is TGCAGTGCTGGTGTGGGACAGGGGAAACCTGAAGCTTTCTTT.